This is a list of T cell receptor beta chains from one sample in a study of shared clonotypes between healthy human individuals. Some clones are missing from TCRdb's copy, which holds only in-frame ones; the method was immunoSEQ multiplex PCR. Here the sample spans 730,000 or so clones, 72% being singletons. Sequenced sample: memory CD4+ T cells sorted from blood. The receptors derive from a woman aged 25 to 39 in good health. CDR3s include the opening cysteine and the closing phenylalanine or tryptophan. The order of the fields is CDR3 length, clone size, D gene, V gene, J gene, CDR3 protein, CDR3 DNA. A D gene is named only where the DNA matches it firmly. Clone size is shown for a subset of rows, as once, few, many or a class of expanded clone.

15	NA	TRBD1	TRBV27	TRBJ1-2	CASLPGGTGVYGYTF	TGTGCCAGTCTACCTGGGGGGACAGGGGTCTATGGCTACACCTTC
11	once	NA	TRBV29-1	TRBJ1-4	CSVGQDRRLFF	TGCAGCGTTGGGCAAGACAGACGTCTGTTTTTT
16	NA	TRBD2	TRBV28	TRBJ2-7	CASSSATSGRTYEQYF	TGTGCCAGCAGTTCAGCGACTAGCGGGAGAACCTACGAGCAGTACTTC
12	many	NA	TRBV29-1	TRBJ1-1	CSVLPDLAEAFF	TGCAGCGTTTTGCCTGACTTGGCTGAAGCTTTCTTT
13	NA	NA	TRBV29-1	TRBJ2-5	CSVPGGSGETQYF	TGCAGCGTTCCCGGGGGCTCTGGAGAGACCCAGTACTTC
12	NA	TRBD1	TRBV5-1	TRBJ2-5	CASSYRGETQYF	TGCGCCAGCAGCTACAGGGGTGAGACCCAGTACTTC
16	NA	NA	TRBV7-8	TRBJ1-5	CASSLEGAGVNQPQHF	TGTGCCAGCAGCTTAGAAGGGGCCGGGGTCAATCAGCCCCAGCATTTT
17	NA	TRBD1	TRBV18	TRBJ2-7	CASSPRRTGGGSWEQYF	TGTGCCAGCTCACCGAGGCGGACAGGGGGCGGCAGCTGGGAGCAGTACTTC
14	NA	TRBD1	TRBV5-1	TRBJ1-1	CASSLVQGNTEAFF	TGCGCCAGCAGCTTGGTACAGGGGAATACTGAAGCTTTCTTT
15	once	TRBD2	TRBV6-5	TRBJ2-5	CASSYSGLAEETQYF	TGTGCCAGCAGTTACTCGGGACTAGCGGAAGAGACCCAGTACTTC
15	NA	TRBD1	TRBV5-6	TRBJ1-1	CASSPRQGMNTEAFF	TGTGCCAGCAGCCCGAGACAGGGTATGAACACTGAAGCTTTCTTT
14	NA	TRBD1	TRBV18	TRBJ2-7	CASSRGQGIYEQYF	TGTGCCAGCTCCAGGGGACAGGGTATCTACGAGCAGTACTTC
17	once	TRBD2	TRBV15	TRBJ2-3	CATSSGLAGAGTDTQYF	TGTGCCACCAGCAGCGGACTAGCGGGAGCTGGTACAGATACGCAGTATTTT
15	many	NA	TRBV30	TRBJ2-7	CAWRKKRSVSYEQYF	TGTGCCTGGAGGAAGAAGCGGAGTGTCTCCTACGAGCAGTACTTC
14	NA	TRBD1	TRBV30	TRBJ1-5	CAWNKQGGGQPQHF	TGTGCCTGGAACAAACAGGGGGGAGGACAGCCCCAGCATTTT
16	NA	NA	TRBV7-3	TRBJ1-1	CASSPGPGRGSTEAFF	TGTGCCAGCAGCCCGGGGCCGGGGAGGGGAAGCACTGAAGCTTTCTTT
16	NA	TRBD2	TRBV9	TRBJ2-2	CASSPRTSGNTGELFF	TGTGCCAGCAGCCCTAGAACTAGCGGGAACACCGGGGAGCTGTTTTTT
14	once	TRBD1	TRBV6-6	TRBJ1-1	CASTLDRGNTEAFF	TGTGCCAGCACCCTAGACAGGGGAAACACTGAAGCTTTCTTT
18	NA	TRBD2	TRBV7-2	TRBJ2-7	CASSLAVGGRHTSYEQYF	TGTGCCAGCAGCTTAGCCGTAGGCGGGAGGCACACCTCCTACGAGCAGTACTTC
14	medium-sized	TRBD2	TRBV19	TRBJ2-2	CASGTSRDTGELFF	TGTGCCAGTGGGACTAGCAGGGACACCGGGGAGCTGTTTTTT
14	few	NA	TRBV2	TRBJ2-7	CASSDLVATGEQYF	TGTGCCAGCAGTGATCTCGTGGCCACGGGGGAGCAGTACTTC
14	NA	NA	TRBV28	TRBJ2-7	CASSFASISYEQYF	TGTGCCAGCAGTTTCGCTAGTATCTCCTACGAGCAGTACTTC